These 25 T cell receptor beta chains were all obtained from the same sample, sequenced in a study of naive and memory T cell subsets (TCRdb year 2017). Library method: UMI-ligation and nested PCR. These reads were obtained on an Illumina MiSeq. The beta constant-region primer consisted of an equimolar mixture of two oligonucleotides that together covered TRBC1 and TRBC2. Four rounds of PCR, combining the SP2 primer with nested alpha and beta constant-region primers, were used to amplify the ligated cDNA. TCRdb handled the public reads itself, with Q25 trimming in fastp and clone calling in MiXCR, and kept productive beta chains. One record per CDR3 amino acid sequence lists the most common genes and DNA. The sample includes 99,000 or so distinct CDR3 sequences, with roughly 15% observed a single time. The ten largest clones take up 2.8% of the sample. These receptors are not linked to any known antigen.

The paper's findings and limits, for the study overall: A few larger clonotypes were present in naive repertoires, particularly the CD8 repertoires, and these clonotypes were possibly memory cells re-expressing CD45RA.

Sequenced input: naive CD8+ T cells from blood. The sample's cell subset or site label, in plain terms: naive T cells, CD45RA high CD27+. The receptors here all came from a human donor in good health.

This clonotype has a count of ten or more. This chain links TRBV27 with TRBJ1-2; 8 bases fit TRBD1. In germline, CDR1 is MNHEY, CDR2 SMNVEV (reference sequence). This CDR3 has 15 amino acids. The trim removed 4 bases at V and 4 bases at J, leaving 8 bases unmatched. CDR3 region: CASSSGYTGGYGYTF. The CDR3 DNA reads TGTGCCAGCAGTTCCGGATATACAGGGGGCTATGGCTACACCTTC.

This clonotype was seen at least ten times. The chain combines TRBV4-3 with TRBJ1-2; D is ambiguous. V was clipped by 0 bases and J by 8 bases, with 13 bases between them. CDR1 LGHNA and CDR2 YSLEER come from the germline V gene. CDR3 length equals 14 residues. The CDR3 protein is CASSQDRWAGGYTF. CDR3 DNA: TGCGCCAGCAGCCAAGATAGGTGGGCGGGCGGCTACACCTTC.

This clonotype was observed at least ten times. The rearrangement links TRBV7-9 to TRBJ2-1, with 7 bases aligning to TRBD2. Germline lookup yields CDR1 SEHNR and CDR2 FQNEAQ (reference sequence). The CDR3 loop spans 15 amino acids. The V and J ends lost 5 bases and 2 bases, in that order; junction bases with no gene match: 6. CDR3 sequence reads: CASSTERDAYNEQFF. CDR3 in DNA: TGTGCCAGCAGCACGGAGCGGGACGCCTACAATGAGCAGTTCTTC.

This rearrangement joins TRBV20-1 to TRBJ1-6; TRBD1 matches at 7 bases. CDR1 DFQATT and CDR2 SNEGSKA come from the germline V gene (reference sequence). This CDR3 region has 14 residues. After removal of 5 bases from V and 10 bases from J, the junction contained 11 bases not matched to a gene. CDR3 nucleotide sequence: TGCAGTGCTCAACACACAGGGGACATCTCACCCCTCCACTTT. Translating gives CSAQHTGDISPLHF.

The table lists this clonotype with a few counts. This chain connects TRBV20-1 to TRBJ1-1; possible D gene TRBD1, 6 bases. Germline assignment: CDR1 DFQATT and CDR2 SNEGSKA (reference sequence). V dropped 5 bases and J dropped 0 bases, with 10 bases sitting between them. This CDR3 has 13 residues. This CDR3 is CSARGPMNTEAFF. CDR3 nucleotide sequence: TGCAGTGCTCGGGGGCCAATGAACACTGAAGCTTTCTTT.

This chain links TRBV4-3 with TRBJ1-5; TRBD1 might be the D (5 bases). Germline V gene data show CDR1 as LGHNA and CDR2 as YSLEER. The CDR3 extends over 14 amino acids. The V gene lost 0 bases and the J gene lost 5 bases, with 8 bases spanning the gap. CDR3 nucleotide sequence: TGCGCCAGCAGCCAAGACGGAGGGGATCAGCCCCAGCATTTT. As protein: CASSQDGGDQPQHF.

The CDR3 spells CAWSGQQETQYF. The CDR3 DNA reads TGTGCCTGGAGTGGACAGCAAGAGACCCAGTACTTC. J is TRBJ2-5 and V is TRBV30, with D possibly TRBD1 on 5 matching bases. From germline, CDR1 is GTSNPN and CDR2 SVGIG (reference sequence). Trimming took off 1 base at V and 2 bases at J, with 5 bases between the two ends. The CDR3 spans 12 residues. Full variable domain (remainder filled in from reference TRBV30 and TRBJ2-5): SQTIHQWPATLVQPVGSPLSLECTVEGTSNPNLYWYRQAAGRGLQLLFYSVGIGQISSEVPQNLSASRPQDRQFILSSKKLLLSDSGFYLCAWSGQQETQYFGPGTRLLVL.

This clonotype came up many times. The chain uses TRBV7-8 and TRBJ2-7; 11 bases align to TRBD2. Germline V lookup: CDR1 SGHVS, CDR2 FQNEAQ. This CDR3 region has 18 residues. V lost 4 bases to trimming and J lost 0 bases; unmatched junction nucleotides: 11. CDR3 DNA: TGTGCCAGCAGCTCATTCGACCCGGGACTAGCGGACTCCTACGAGCAGTACTTC. Protein sequence: CASSSFDPGLADSYEQYF.

V gene TRBV11-1 combines with J gene TRBJ2-3; tentatively, D is TRBD2 (6 bases). Trimming removed 4 bases at V and 6 bases at J, with 17 bases between. The CDR3 runs 15 residues. The V gene's germline CDR1 is SGHAT and CDR2 FQDESV (reference sequence). This CDR3 is CASSSRTTRPDTQYF. CDR3 sequence (DNA): TGTGCCAGCAGCTCGAGGACTACTAGGCCCGATACGCAGTATTTT.

The chain links TRBV5-6 to TRBJ2-5, with D tentatively TRBD1 (6 bases). The CDR3 is made up of 16 amino acids. The germline gives CDR1 SGHDT, CDR2 YYEEEE. V was trimmed by 4 bases and J by 2 bases, leaving 18 bases between them. The DNA for the CDR3 is TGTGCCAGCAGCACCCTTTTGACAGGATTTCAAGAGACCCAGTACTTC. It is translated as CASSTLLTGFQETQYF.

The J gene is TRBJ1-2, the V gene TRBV9; the D gene is possibly TRBD1 (5 bases). The CDR3 is 17 amino acids. Germline V gene sequence: CDR1 SGDLS, CDR2 YYNGEE. Trimming took 1 base from V and 3 from J, leaving 19 bases between them. The CDR3 region is CASSVTPRAGAHYGYTF. In nucleotides, the CDR3 is TGTGCCAGCAGCGTAACCCCACGGGCCGGGGCCCACTATGGCTACACCTTC.

This clonotype occurred many times. The CDR3 reads CASSLWAATTYEQYF. The CDR3 nucleotides are TGTGCCAGCAGCTTGTGGGCCGCAACAACCTACGAGCAGTACTTC. The rearrangement uses TRBV5-6 and TRBJ2-7; D is unclear. V dropped 1 base and J dropped 2 bases, with 13 bases sitting between them. Germline CDR1 and CDR2: SGHDT and YYEEEE. There are 15 residues in the CDR3.

The CDR3 here is CASSYQSGSSYEQYF. In DNA form, the CDR3 reads TGTGCCAGCAGTTACCAAAGCGGGAGCTCCTACGAGCAGTACTTC. The V call is TRBV6-5, the J call TRBJ2-7; 8 bases match TRBD2. V gave up 2 bases and J gave up 0 bases; unmatched junction bases: 3. Per the germline V gene, CDR1 is MNHEY and CDR2 is SVGAGI. The CDR3 covers 15 residues.

This clonotype was observed a handful of times. DNA for the CDR3: TGTGCCAGCAGTGGGGGGGCGGCCGGGCAGCCCTCCAATGAGCAGTTCTTC. It specifies CASSGGAAGQPSNEQFF. The V gene is TRBV12-3 or TRBV12-4, the J gene TRBJ2-1; maybe TRBD2 (7 bases). With 5 bases removed from V and 6 bases from J, the gap between germline ends came to 23 bases. CDR3 size: 17 residues.

The rearrangement uses TRBV7-9 and TRBJ2-1; D is unresolved. Deletions cut 5 bases from V and 2 bases from J, with 16 bases between. The germline V gene encodes CDR1 SEHNR and CDR2 FQNEAQ (reference sequence). The CDR3 extends over 16 amino acids. CDR3 nucleotides: TGTGCCAGCAGCCCCCCCCAGATAGGCGCCTACAATGAGCAGTTCTTC. This translates into CASSPPQIGAYNEQFF.

In this sample, this clonotype turned up a few times. The chain couples TRBV30 to TRBJ2-1; TRBD2 is a possible D gene (5 bases). The V gene lost 1 base and the J gene lost 7 bases, with 8 bases spanning the gap. Germline V gene data show CDR1 as GTSNPN and CDR2 as SVGIG (reference sequence). The CDR3 loop spans 12 amino acids. The DNA of the CDR3 is TGTGCCTGGAGTGCACTAGGGAATGAGCAGTTCTTC. The encoded protein is CAWSALGNEQFF.

This clonotype turned up a few times. The J gene is TRBJ2-1, the V gene TRBV6-4, with D possibly being TRBD1 or TRBD2 (5 bases each). This CDR3 spans 11 amino acids. The germline gives CDR1 MRHNA, CDR2 SNTAGT. Trimming shortened V by 2 bases and J by 9 bases, and 5 bases separated the two germline ends. The CDR3 nucleotides read TGTGCCAGCAGTGACGGGGGTGAGCAGTTCTTC. Amino acids: CASSDGGEQFF.

J is TRBJ1-5 and V is TRBV12-3 or TRBV12-4; D is uncertain. The CDR3 is 16 amino acids. Trimming cost V 8 bases and J 4 bases, with 21 bases left between them. The CDR3: CASDNSREPFNQPQHF. CDR3 nucleotides: TGTGCCAGCGATAACAGCCGAGAGCCTTTTAATCAGCCCCAGCATTTT.

The rearrangement joins TRBV7-8 to TRBJ2-7; D not resolved. The V end was cut by 0 bases, the J end by 1 base, with 13 bases between. This CDR3 spans 16 amino acids. Per germline, CDR1 SGHVS and CDR2 FQNEAQ. CDR3 DNA sequence: TGTGCCAGCAGCTTAGCCGGTAGCCACGCTTCCTACGAGCAGTACTTC. This translates into CASSLAGSHASYEQYF.

The rearrangement links TRBV12-3 or TRBV12-4 to TRBJ2-3; D ambiguous. V was pared by 6 bases and J by 4 bases, with 20 bases between. This CDR3 comprises 16 residues. CDR3 coding DNA: TGTGCCAGCAGCGCCAGTGTAGGGCTTGACGCAGATACGCAGTATTTT. Translation gives CASSASVGLDADTQYF.

About this clonotype itself: One end of the junction varies from germline; a read error may be responsible. The chain combines TRBV11-3 with TRBJ2-1; D is unclear. There are 14 residues in the CDR3. Germline V gene lookup returns CDR1 SGHNT and CDR2 YENEEA. The CDR3 DNA reads as TGTGTCAGCTCAATAACGGAATCCTACAATGAGCAGTTCTTC. Translating gives CVSSITESYNEQFF.

This clonotype came up many times. This chain uses TRBV27 with TRBJ2-1, with TRBD2 as a possible D gene (6 bases). Germline V gene lookup returns CDR1 MNHEY and CDR2 SMNVEV (reference sequence). Trimming left V 6 bases short and J 2 bases short, with 14 bases between. The CDR3 extends over 15 amino acids. CDR3 amino acids: CASRLSGSPYNEQFF. CDR3 nucleotide sequence: TGTGCCAGCAGACTAAGCGGGTCCCCCTACAATGAGCAGTTCTTC.

This clonotype was seen a few times. V usage is TRBV12-3 or TRBV12-4 and J usage is TRBJ2-5; 7 bases line up with TRBD2. The CDR3 has 13 amino acids. Trimming cost V 4 bases and J 2 bases; bases outside gene matches: 1. CDR3: CASSSGGQETQYF. CDR3 DNA sequence: TGTGCCAGCAGTTCGGGGGGACAAGAGACCCAGTACTTC.

In this sample, this clonotype turned up many times. The rearrangement uses TRBV27 and TRBJ2-1, with D hard to call. Germline V gene data show CDR1 as MNHEY and CDR2 as SMNVEV (reference sequence). The CDR3 sequence is 15 residues long. V gave up 4 bases and J gave up 3 bases, with 13 bases separating them. DNA of the CDR3: TGTGCCAGCAGTTCTCAACTGACCATCTACAATGAGCAGTTCTTC. As protein: CASSSQLTIYNEQFF.

This clonotype was observed at least ten times. The V call is TRBV7-6, the J call TRBJ1-2; a weak D match, TRBD1 (5 bases). Trimming took off 5 bases at V and 1 base at J, with 14 bases between the two ends. The length of the CDR3 is 15 residues. The germline CDR1 and CDR2 sequences are SGHVS and FNYEAQ. The CDR3 is CASSAKKTDNYGYTF. The CDR3 bases are TGTGCCAGCAGCGCAAAAAAGACAGATAACTATGGCTACACCTTC.